This TCR beta chain was identified during a study of T cells after yellow fever vaccination. This clonotype was counted at least ten times. Its matching antigen is unknown. The CDR3 contains 15 residues. Germline V gene lookup returns CDR1 DFQATT and CDR2 SNEGSKA (reference sequence). Losses at the gene ends were 6 bases for V and 5 bases for J; bases not matched to a gene: 11. 5'RACE template switching added a universal primer site and UMIs to TCR cDNA. TCRdb reprocessed the 5' RACE reads via MiXCR and lists one record per CDR3 protein. The data hold approximately 260,000 distinct CDR3 sequences, with 5.2% observed a single time. General study points: Weaker, the secondary response peaked sooner, at day 5 versus 15. Some clonotypes, a small share, were shared between CD4 and CD8 compartments.

The chain recombines TRBV20-1 with TRBJ2-1; TRBD2 aligns across 9 bases. The receptor was isolated from a man aged 18 to 29 who received the YFV17D yellow fever vaccine. The sequencing used CD4+ T cells sorted from PBMCs, collected on the day of the yellow fever booster vaccination. CDR3 coding DNA: TGCAGTGCCCACCCCCCTAGCGGGGCACACAATGAGCAGTTCTTC. This sequence encodes CSAHPPSGAHNEQFF.